This TCR beta chain stems from a study of cytomegalovirus exposure and HLA in healthy donors. CDR1 MDHEN and CDR2 SYDVKM come from the germline V gene. Unmatched junction bases numbered 0, after V lost 2 bases and J lost 2 bases. This CDR3 has 14 residues. PCR used 60 Vbeta primers and 13 Jbeta primers. Libraries were prepared by immunoSEQ multiplex PCR; TCRdb keeps only in-frame clonotypes and omits some of them. This repertoire shows 60,000 to 75,000 clones, around 70% found once; its top ten account for about 20%. With respect to this clone: Its cognate antigen is unknown.

Study-level results: A reported reduction in N-insertions relative to the roughly 670-donor mean was seen in an Asian-associated ancestry cluster in a later analysis.

The gene calls are TRBV28 and TRBJ1-5, with TRBD1 identical over 7 bases. The sequence came from a woman in her twenties or thirties in good health and CMV-seropositive. Sequenced sample: PBMCs. CDR3 bases: TGTGCCAGCAGTTTAGACAGGGGCAATCAGCCCCAGCATTTT. This codes for CASSLDRGNQPQHF.